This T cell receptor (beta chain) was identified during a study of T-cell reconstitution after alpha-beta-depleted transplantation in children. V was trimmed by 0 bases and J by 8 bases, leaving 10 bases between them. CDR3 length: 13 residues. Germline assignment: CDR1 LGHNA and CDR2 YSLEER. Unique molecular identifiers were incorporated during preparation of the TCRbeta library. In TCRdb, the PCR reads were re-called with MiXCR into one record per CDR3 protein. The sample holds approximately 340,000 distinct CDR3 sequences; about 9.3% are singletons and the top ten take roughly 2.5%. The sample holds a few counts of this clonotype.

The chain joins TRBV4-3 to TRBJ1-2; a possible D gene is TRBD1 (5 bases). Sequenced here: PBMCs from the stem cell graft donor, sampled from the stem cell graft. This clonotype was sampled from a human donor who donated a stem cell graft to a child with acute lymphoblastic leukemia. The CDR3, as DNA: TGCGCCAGCAGCCAAGACAGGGTCGGAGGCTACACCTTC. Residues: CASSQDRVGGYTF.